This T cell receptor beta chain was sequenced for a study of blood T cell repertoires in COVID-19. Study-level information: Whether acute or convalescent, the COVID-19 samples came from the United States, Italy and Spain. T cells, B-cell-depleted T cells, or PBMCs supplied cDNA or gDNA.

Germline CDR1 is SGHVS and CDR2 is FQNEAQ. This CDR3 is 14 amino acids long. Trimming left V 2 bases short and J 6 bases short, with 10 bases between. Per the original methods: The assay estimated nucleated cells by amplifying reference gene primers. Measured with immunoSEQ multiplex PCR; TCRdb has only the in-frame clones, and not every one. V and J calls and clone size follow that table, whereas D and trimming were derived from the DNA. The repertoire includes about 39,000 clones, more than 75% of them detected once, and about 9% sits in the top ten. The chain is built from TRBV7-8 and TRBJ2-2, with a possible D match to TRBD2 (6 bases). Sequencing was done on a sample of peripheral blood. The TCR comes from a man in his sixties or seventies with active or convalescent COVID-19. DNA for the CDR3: TGTGCCAGCAGCTTATGGAGGGCTCCCGGGGAGCTGTTTTTT. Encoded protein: CASSLWRAPGELFF.